This TCR beta chain was retrieved from a study of CD8+ T cells in alopecia areata. As for the study in general: Percent affected scalp area, the SALT score, rated treated patients' severity.

The sequencing template was cDNA reverse transcribed from extracted RNA. TCRdb keeps only in-frame clones here, not all; method: immunoSEQ multiplex PCR. Of approximately 120,000 clones in the sample, approximately 57% are singletons; the top ten hold 5.7%. The germline CDR1 and CDR2 sequences are LNHNV and YYDKDF (reference sequence). The V gene lost 0 bases and the J gene lost 2 bases, with 8 bases spanning the gap. This CDR3 is 15 amino acids long. This sample's treatment: oral pan-JAK inhibitor, 5-10 mg twice daily. Sequences were derived from CD4+ T cells sorted from blood, sampled at week 4, from a patient treated with tofacitinib. The chain carries TRBV15 and TRBJ1-5; D unclear. The clonotype comes from a human donor with alopecia areata. The CDR3 sequence is CATSREGLGNQPQHF. The CDR3 bases are TGTGCCACCAGCAGAGAAGGACTCGGCAATCAGCCCCAGCATTTT.